The source of this T cell receptor (beta chain) is a study of CD8+ T cells in alopecia areata. As the sequencing template, cDNA was produced by extracting RNA and reverse transcribing it. The data were produced by immunoSEQ multiplex PCR, yet TCRdb's version contains in-frame clones alone and is incomplete. This repertoire shows about 200,000 clones, about 56% found once; its top ten account for around 5%. Study-wide points: Mice showed clearer TCR sharing than patients did, a gap that was possibly HLA-related.

As to this clone: What it binds is unknown.

This CDR3 contains 16 residues. Looked up from germline, CDR1 is MGHRA and CDR2 is YSYEKL. Deletions cut 4 bases from V and 2 bases from J, with 16 bases between. The V call is TRBV4-1, the J call TRBJ2-3; a possible D gene is TRBD1 (6 bases). The receptor was isolated from a human donor in good health. Source material: CD8+ T cells sorted from blood. The CDR3: CASSPKVAGDTDTQYF. CDR3 sequence (DNA): TGCGCCAGCAGCCCGAAGGTGGCAGGGGACACAGATACGCAGTATTTT.